A single sample gave rise to the 24 T cell receptor beta chains below, sequenced in a study. One entry per CDR3 protein, called by TCRdb with MiXCR from the 5' RACE reads. The data show 7,500 to 8,500 distinct CDR3 sequences, about 47% seen once. The sample comprised memory CD4+ T cells sorted from a lymph node. Subset denoted: memory CD4+ T cells, CD4+CD45RO+CD25-. These receptors came from a female donor with breast cancer.

V usage is TRBV5-1 and J usage is TRBJ2-3; D tentatively reads TRBD1 or TRBD2 (5 bases each). The CDR3 runs 14 residues. V lost 4 bases, J lost 0 bases, and 9 bases lay in between. The germline V gene has CDR1 SGHRS and CDR2 YFSETQ. CDR3 amino acids: CASSTGASTDTQYF. The CDR3 DNA follows: TGCGCCAGCAGCACCGGGGCCAGCACAGATACGCAGTATTTT.

As concerns this clonotype: Germline is not matched at one junction end, which may reflect a read error. The J gene is TRBJ1-6, the V gene TRBV20-1; no clear D gene. The germline CDR1 and CDR2 sequences are DFQATT and SNEGSKA (reference sequence). CDR3 length equals 13 residues. The DNA of the CDR3 is TGCAGTGCTAGCTCCACCAATAATTCACCCTTCCACTTT. Translated: CSASSTNNSPFHF.

This clonotype was detected only a few times. This chain connects TRBV10-3 to TRBJ2-3; no firm D call. The V gene lost 2 bases and the J gene lost 0 bases, with 3 bases spanning the gap. The CDR3 is 13 amino acids. Looked up from germline, CDR1 is ENHRY and CDR2 is SYGVKD. CDR3 in amino acids: CAISEDSTDTQYF. The CDR3 DNA sequence: TGTGCCATCAGTGAGGACAGCACAGATACGCAGTATTTT.

This clonotype has just a few counts. The chain uses TRBV20-1 and TRBJ2-1; no clear D gene. The germline V and J ends were trimmed by 0 bases and 4 bases, with 10 bases remaining between them. Germline assignment: CDR1 DFQATT and CDR2 SNEGSKA (reference sequence). The CDR3 sequence is 14 residues long. This CDR3 is CSAREWRSYNEQFF. CDR3 DNA sequence: TGCAGTGCTAGAGAATGGCGGAGTTACAATGAGCAGTTCTTC.

This rearrangement joins TRBV5-1 to TRBJ1-2; maybe TRBD1 (6 bases). The V end was cut by 1 base, the J end by 6 bases, with 10 bases between. Germline loops: CDR1 SGHRS, CDR2 YFSETQ. The CDR3 runs to 13 residues. CDR3 amino acids: CASSLRAGDGYTF. CDR3 DNA sequence: TGCGCCAGCAGCTTGAGGGCAGGGGATGGCTACACCTTC.

This clonotype was detected only a few times. The rearrangement joins TRBV29-1 to TRBJ2-1; either TRBD1 or TRBD2 may fit D (5 bases each). The CDR3 is made up of 12 amino acids. Germline V gene sequence: CDR1 SQVTM, CDR2 ANQGSEA. Trimming took off 4 bases at V and 10 bases at J, with 14 bases between the two ends. The CDR3 sequence is CSVVGPSNEQFF. The CDR3 DNA reads as TGCAGCGTTGTGGGACCCTCAAACGAGCAGTTCTTC.

The V and J genes are TRBV20-1 and TRBJ2-7; D is undetermined. V lost 4 bases to trimming and J lost 3 bases, with 19 bases between them. The CDR3 consists of 15 residues. Germline values: CDR1 DFQATT, CDR2 SNEGSKA (reference sequence). CDR3 DNA: TGCAGTGCTACCTACCCGCGGCGGACCTTCTACGAGCAGTACTTC. Protein: CSATYPRRTFYEQYF.

The chain couples TRBV12-3 or TRBV12-4 to TRBJ2-7; D not resolved. V was trimmed by 7 bases and J by 4 bases, leaving 14 bases between them. CDR3 size: 13 residues. CDR3: CASTYSGFYEQYF. CDR3 in DNA: TGTGCCAGCACTTATAGTGGATTTTACGAGCAGTACTTC.

This clonotype was picked up a small number of times. V usage is TRBV10-3 and J usage is TRBJ2-7; the match to TRBD2 covers 10 bases. Germline V lookup: CDR1 ENHRY, CDR2 SYGVKD. The CDR3 is made up of 16 amino acids. V shed 2 bases and J 4 bases; nucleotides not matched to a gene: 8. CDR3 loop: CAISERLAGDTYEQYF. As DNA, the CDR3 is TGTGCCATCAGTGAGAGGCTAGCGGGAGATACGTACGAGCAGTACTTC.

As for this clonotype: The CDR3 carries no conserved terminal phenylalanine or tryptophan, so it likely arises from a read error. The gene calls are TRBV11-2 and TRBJ2-5; no definite D call. The CDR3 consists of 11 residues. From germline, CDR1 is SGHAT and CDR2 FQNNGV. Trimming cost V 5 bases and J 4 bases, with 5 bases left between them. CDR3 DNA sequence: TGTGCCAGCAGCACCCGAGAGACCCAGTACTGC. This codes for CASSTRETQYC.

The gene calls are TRBV6-6 and TRBJ1-2; D is uncertain. CDR3 length: 14 residues. V was trimmed by 1 base and J by 12 bases, leaving 18 bases between them. Per the germline V gene, CDR1 is MNHNY and CDR2 is SVGAGI (reference sequence). In nucleotides, the CDR3 is TGTGCCAGCAGTTACTACAGAAGCGGTTCATCCCACACCTTC. This encodes CASSYYRSGSSHTF.

The CDR3 spells CASSAQWGQDTQYF. For the CDR3, the DNA is TGTGCCAGCAGCGCGCAGTGGGGTCAAGATACGCAGTATTTT. The chain combines TRBV7-9 with TRBJ2-3; D call uncertain. The length of the CDR3 is 14 residues. Germline V CDR1 and CDR2: SEHNR, FQNEAQ (reference sequence). Deletions cut 5 bases from V and 5 bases from J, with 14 bases between.

Only a few counts were recorded for this clonotype. The chain is built from TRBV7-6 and TRBJ1-1, with D possibly TRBD1 on 6 matching bases. V was pared by 5 bases and J by 1 base, with 23 bases between. The CDR3 sequence is 18 residues long. Germline V lookup: CDR1 SGHVS, CDR2 FNYEAQ. CDR3 DNA: TGTGCCAGCAGCGCCCTTGTGGGGACAAAGGCTCGGAACACTGAAGCTTTCTTT. It specifies CASSALVGTKARNTEAFF.

The CDR3 is CASSKGGVRLYEQYF. The CDR3 DNA sequence: TGTGCCAGCAGTAAAGGAGGGGTGCGGCTCTACGAGCAGTACTTC. The chain combines TRBV6-6 with TRBJ2-7; D is perhaps TRBD2 (6 bases). CDR3 length equals 15 residues. The V end was cut by 5 bases, the J end by 3 bases, with 17 bases between. CDR1 and CDR2 from the germline V gene are MNHNY and SVGAGI (reference sequence).

The chain combines TRBV20-1 with TRBJ1-5; 9 bases are a match to TRBD1. V gave up 6 bases and J gave up 7 bases; unmatched junction bases: 10. This CDR3 is built from 14 residues. The germline CDR1 and CDR2 sequences are DFQATT and SNEGSKA (reference sequence). The CDR3 spells CSATRDREGQPQHF. CDR3 in DNA: TGCAGTGCCACCCGGGACAGGGAAGGCCAGCCCCAGCATTTT.

This clonotype is labeled as medium-sized. This rearrangement joins TRBV5-1 to TRBJ2-5; possible D gene TRBD2, 5 bases. The V gene lost 0 bases and the J gene lost 1 base, with 7 bases spanning the gap. Germline CDR1 and CDR2: SGHRS and YFSETQ. This CDR3 is built from 14 residues. CDR3 sequence reads: CASSLVSGQETQYF. CDR3 nucleotide sequence: TGCGCCAGCAGCTTGGTCAGCGGCCAAGAGACCCAGTACTTC.

In its sample, this clonotype was seen a few times. The chain employs TRBV5-6 and TRBJ2-7; 15 bases are a match to TRBD2. V shed 4 bases and J 7 bases; nucleotides not matched to a gene: 9. Per the germline V gene, CDR1 is SGHDT and CDR2 is YYEEEE. This CDR3 has 16 residues. CDR3 in amino acids: CASSPGLAGGPGEQYF. The CDR3 DNA is TGTGCCAGCAGCCCAGGACTAGCGGGAGGGCCGGGGGAGCAGTACTTC.

The CDR3 is CASSLVGDTQYF. CDR3 DNA: TGTGCCAGCAGCTTAGTCGGAGATACGCAGTATTTT. V usage is TRBV7-9 and J usage is TRBJ2-3; D unresolved. The V end lost 1 base, the J end lost 5 bases, and 4 bases lay between the germline ends. Germline loops: CDR1 SEHNR, CDR2 FQNEAQ (reference sequence). The CDR3 totals 12 residues.

The chain employs TRBV5-1 and TRBJ2-2, with D possibly being TRBD2 (5 bases). V lost 0 bases and J lost 6, with 6 bases in between. This CDR3 has 13 amino acids. Germline V gene sequence: CDR1 SGHRS, CDR2 YFSETQ. Here the CDR3 reads CASSLEEAGELFF. CDR3 coding DNA: TGCGCCAGCAGCTTGGAGGAGGCCGGGGAGCTGTTTTTT.

The V gene is TRBV19, the J gene TRBJ1-4, with TRBD1 matching 7 bases. The V gene's germline CDR1 is LNHDA and CDR2 SQIVND (reference sequence). The CDR3 sequence is 15 residues long. Trimming at V came to 5 bases and at J to 8 bases, leaving 11 bases not matched to a gene. In DNA, the CDR3 is TGTGCCAGTAGTTCCCAGACAGGGAGAGGCGAAAAACTGTTTTTT. Encoded protein: CASSSQTGRGEKLFF. Drawing the rest from reference TRBV19 and TRBJ1-4, the complete variable domain is DGGITQSPKYLFRKEGQNVTLSCEQNLNHDAMYWYRQDPGQGLRLIYYSQIVNDFQKGDIAEGYSVSREKKESFPLTVTSAQKNPTAFYLCASSSQTGRGEKLFFGSGTQLSVL.

The sample holds a few counts of this clonotype. The chain links TRBV27 to TRBJ2-7; 10 bases are a match to TRBD2. Unmatched junction bases numbered 5, after V lost 1 base and J lost 5 bases. This CDR3 spans 15 amino acids. Germline V gene lookup returns CDR1 MNHEY and CDR2 SMNVEV (reference sequence). Here the CDR3 DNA reads TGTGCCAGCAGTTTATATTCACTAGCGGGGAACGAGCAGTACTTC. This gives the protein CASSLYSLAGNEQYF.

The chain has TRBV10-3 and TRBJ2-3; no reliable D call. There are 14 residues in the CDR3. The germline CDR1 and CDR2 sequences are ENHRY and SYGVKD. Deletions cut 5 bases from V and 0 bases from J, with 9 bases between. This CDR3 is CAISTDVSTDTQYF. The CDR3 DNA follows: TGTGCCATCAGTACCGACGTTAGCACAGATACGCAGTATTTT.

The gene calls are TRBV2 and TRBJ1-5; D is unclear. Germline CDR1 and CDR2: SNHLY and FYNNEI. With 4 bases removed from V and 5 bases from J, the gap between germline ends came to 9 bases. This CDR3 is 13 amino acids long. CDR3 nucleotide sequence: TGTGCCAGCAGTGTCGACCCCTATCAGCCCCAGCATTTT. Its translation is CASSVDPYQPQHF.

This clonotype was picked up a small number of times. The chain recombines TRBV9 with TRBJ2-2; D is perhaps TRBD2 (5 bases). Germline V CDR1 and CDR2: SGDLS, YYNGEE. The length of the CDR3 is 13 residues. The V end was cut by 0 bases, the J end by 8 bases, with 8 bases between. CDR3 DNA: TGTGCCAGCAGCGTAGAGGGAGCTGGGGAGCTGTTTTTT. Translating gives CASSVEGAGELFF.